Here is one T cell receptor (beta chain) with its context. How the authors handled the data: Counts of nucleated cells, estimated from reference gene primer amplification, were obtained. Assay: immunoSEQ multiplex PCR; the TCRdb copy retains only in-frame clones and omits some. The V and J calls and clone size come from that table; D and trimming were worked out from the DNA. Among 150,000 to 200,000 clones, 80% to 85% were seen once, and the ten largest hold 6% to 8.5%. CDR1 is MNHNY, CDR2 SVGAGI, per germline (reference sequence). The junction had 10 bases not matched to a gene; V was cut back by 5 bases and J by 9 bases. The CDR3 totals 14 residues. The sample belongs to a study of blood T cell repertoires in COVID-19. Seattle cases were enrolled at active infection and followed longitudinally.

This chain links TRBV6-6 with TRBJ1-1, with 9 bases fitting TRBD1. Material: peripheral blood. The clonotype originates from a woman aged 70-85 years with COVID-19, enrolled during active disease. Here the CDR3 reads CASSTVPGQGKAFF. The DNA for the CDR3 is TGTGCCAGCAGTACCGTCCCGGGACAGGGAAAAGCTTTCTTT.